In this sample, the clone carrying this T cell receptor beta chain turned up many times. The data were obtained in a study of blood T cells in healthy people across ages. Trimming left V 2 bases short and J 3 bases short, with 11 bases between. CDR3 length: 13 residues. CDR1 and CDR2 from the germline V gene are SQVTM and ANQGSEA. Then a second PCR, running roughly 7 to 11 cycles, was carried out with a sample-barcoded 5' primer and a J-beta primer mix. Each CDR3 protein is one row after TCRdb ran MiXCR on the 5' RACE reads. The data hold 600,000 or so distinct CDR3 sequences, with 25% to 35% observed a single time.

The source of this sequence is a woman aged 80 or older in good health. Sequenced: blood. The rearrangement uses TRBV29-1 and TRBJ2-7, with a tentative D call TRBD2 (5 bases). The CDR3 reads CSVETGNVYEQYF. In DNA form, the CDR3 reads TGCAGCGTTGAAACGGGGAACGTCTACGAGCAGTACTTC.